This T cell receptor beta chain was recorded in a study of blood T cell repertoires in COVID-19. The overall study: The United States, Italy and Spain supplied acute and convalescent COVID-19 samples. Sample material is recorded as cDNA or gDNA derived from T cells, B-cell-depleted T cells, or PBMCs.

V shed 4 bases and J 4 bases; nucleotides not matched to a gene: 8. CDR1 is SGHTS, CDR2 YDEGEE, per germline. The CDR3 is made up of 15 amino acids. The Seattle site enrolled patients during active infection and followed them longitudinally. Sequenced by immunoSEQ multiplex PCR; TCRdb stores in-frame clones only, minus some. The top ten hold approximately 6.5% of the sample, which has 250,000 to 350,000 clones, over 80% seen once. The TCR was taken from a woman between 45 and 60 years old with COVID-19, enrolled during active disease. The chain joins TRBV5-8 to TRBJ2-1, with 7 nucleotides matching TRBD1. Sequencing was carried out using peripheral blood. The CDR3 DNA is TGTGCCAGCAGCCGACAGGGAAGGACGTACAATGAGCAGTTCTTC. Its protein is CASSRQGRTYNEQFF.